The text below deals with one T cell receptor (beta chain). Its target is not known. This sample was included in a study of cytomegalovirus exposure and HLA in healthy donors. Whole-study findings and limits: Reports state that TCR beta sequences accurately predicted most subjects' HLA-A and HLA-B alleles.

The length of the CDR3 is 13 residues. Trimming removed 6 bases at V and 3 bases at J, with 10 bases between. Germline lookup yields CDR1 MNHEY and CDR2 SVGAGI. The PCR ran on 60 Vbeta and 13 Jbeta primers. Using immunoSEQ multiplex PCR, the repertoire was profiled, and TCRdb retains in-frame clones only, with some absent. The sample features 80,000 to 100,000 clones, with 0.58% in its top ten. Specimen: PBMCs. The genes are TRBV6-5 and TRBJ2-3, with D unresolved. The sequence was obtained from a man aged 50-59 years in good health and CMV-seronegative. CDR3 sequence (DNA): TGTGCCAGCAGCCCAGTCTCTACAGATACGCAGTATTTT. It translates to CASSPVSTDTQYF.